This is a list of T cell receptor beta chains from one sample in a study of blood T cell repertoires in COVID-19. Using immunoSEQ multiplex PCR, the repertoire was profiled, and TCRdb retains in-frame clones only, with some absent. The sample yields around 250,000 clones, 86% seen once. Sequencing used peripheral blood. The receptors derive from a man older than 75 with acute or convalescent COVID-19. Each CDR3 is given with its conserved first and last residue. A D gene is named only where the DNA matches it firmly. For some rows the clone size is stated as once, few or many, or as a class when expanded; others skip it.

>-|TRBV12-3/TRBV12-4|-|TRBJ1-1
TGTGCCAGCAGTTTGTCGGTCCGCACTGAAGCTTTCTTT
CASSLSVRTEAFF
>TRBD1|TRBV9|-|TRBJ2-3
TGTGCCAGCAGCTCCCACCAGGGGGTCACAGATACGCAGTATTTT
CASSSHQGVTDTQYF
>TRBD1|TRBV10-3|-|TRBJ1-1
TGTGCCATCTTAACAGGGGATGGAGTGAACACTGAAGCTTTCTTT
CAILTGDGVNTEAFF
>TRBD1|TRBV5-1|once|TRBJ2-1
TGCGCCAGCAGCTTAGGACAGGGAGCCTACAATGAGCAGTTCTTC
CASSLGQGAYNEQFF
>-|TRBV11-2|-|TRBJ2-3
TGTGCCAGCAGCTTAGGGTTGGCGGCGCGGGATACGCAGTATTTT
CASSLGLAARDTQYF
>TRBD1|TRBV19|-|TRBJ2-7
TGTGCCAGTAGTTTCCAGGACAGGAGCTCCTACGAGCAGTACTTC
CASSFQDRSSYEQYF
>TRBD1|TRBV27|-|TRBJ1-2
TGTGCCAGCAGTCAGGGGACAGGGGGTGGCTACACCTTC
CASSQGTGGGYTF
>TRBD2|TRBV29-1|-|TRBJ2-7
TGCAGCGCCGAGGTACTAGCGGGAGGGGAGCAGTACTTC
CSAEVLAGGEQYF
>-|TRBV21-1|-|TRBJ1-5
TGTGCCAGCAGCAAACACGGGACAGAAGGTCAGCCCCAGCATTTT
CASSKHGTEGQPQHF
>-|TRBV5-1|once|TRBJ1-1
TGCGCCAGCAGCTTGCCCGTATCCGGGACACGGCGACCTGAAGCTTTCTTT
CASSLPVSGTRRPEAFF
>-|TRBV19|-|TRBJ2-7
TGTGCCAGTAGTATAGCCCTGACGGGCCCAGGAGGCGAGCAGTACTTC
CASSIALTGPGGEQYF
>TRBD1|TRBV5-1|-|TRBJ2-5
TGCGCCAGCTCCTGGACAGGGTTGGAGACCCAGTACTTC
CASSWTGLETQYF
>TRBD2|TRBV6-1|few|TRBJ2-2
TGTGCCAGCAGTGTTCGGGGACTAGCAACGAACACCGGGGAGCTGTTTTTT
CASSVRGLATNTGELFF
>TRBD1|TRBV15|-|TRBJ2-1
TGTGCCACCAGCAGCTGGGACAGGGGTTTTGGCGATGAGCAGTTCTTC
CATSSWDRGFGDEQFF
>TRBD1|TRBV5-5|-|TRBJ2-5
TGTGCCAGCAGCGGAACCGGGACAGGAGCAGTCACCCAGTACTTC
CASSGTGTGAVTQYF
>-|TRBV23-1|-|TRBJ1-1
TGCGCCAGCAGTCAATCGGAGGCGGAGGGGATTGAGAACACTGAAGCTTTCTTT
CASSQSEAEGIENTEAFF
>-|TRBV7-9|-|TRBJ2-3
TGTGCCAGCAGCTTCAAACGGACTAGCACAGATACGCAGTATTTT
CASSFKRTSTDTQYF
>TRBD1|TRBV10-2|-|TRBJ1-4
TGCGCCAGCAGTGGGGGGACAGGGGGCGCAGATGAAAAACTGTTTTTT
CASSGGTGGADEKLFF
>-|TRBV7-8|-|TRBJ1-2
TGTGCCAGCAGCTTACTATCGGGATCAAACTATGGCTACACCTTC
CASSLLSGSNYGYTF
>TRBD1|TRBV24-1|-|TRBJ1-1
TGTGCCACCAGTGATCAAACAGGGGACACTGAAGCTTTCTTT
CATSDQTGDTEAFF
>TRBD1|TRBV28|-|TRBJ1-2
TGTGCCAGCAGGGATTCCGGGACAGGGGCTAACTATGGCTACACCTTC
CASRDSGTGANYGYTF
>-|TRBV20-1|-|TRBJ2-2
TGCAGTGCTAGTAGTAGGGCGGCGGGCACCGGGGAGCTGTTTTTT
CSASSRAAGTGELFF
>-|TRBV9|once|TRBJ2-1
TGTGCCAGCAGCGTAAAGGGGCCTGAGCAGTTCTTC
CASSVKGPEQFF
>TRBD1|TRBV6-1|-|TRBJ1-6
TGTGCCAGCAGTGAAGAGGGGGCGGGTTCACCCCTCCACTTT
CASSEEGAGSPLHF
>TRBD1|TRBV11-3|-|TRBJ2-7
TGTGCCAGCAGCCCTGGAGTTCAGGGGGCTTACGAGCAGTACTTC
CASSPGVQGAYEQYF
>-|TRBV4-3|-|TRBJ2-1
TGCGCCAGCAGCCAAGAGGGCAACTCCTACAATGAGCAGTTCTTC
CASSQEGNSYNEQFF
>TRBD1|TRBV6-5|-|TRBJ1-4
TGTGCCAGCAGCCTCGGACAGGGCGGTGAAAAACTGTTTTTT
CASSLGQGGEKLFF
>-|TRBV4-2|once|TRBJ2-6
TGTGCCAGCAGCCAAGATAACAGGGTAGGTTCCGCTGGGGCCAACGTCCTGACTTTC
CASSQDNRVGSAGANVLTF
>TRBD2|TRBV7-2|-|TRBJ2-7
TGTGCCAGCAGCTACGTTAGCGGGGGGGAATACGAGCAGTACTTC
CASSYVSGGEYEQYF
>TRBD2|TRBV18|-|TRBJ2-3
TGTGCCAGCTCACCACTAGCGGGGGATACAGATACGCAGTATTTT
CASSPLAGDTDTQYF
>TRBD1|TRBV28|-|TRBJ2-5
TGTGCCAGCAGTTCATGGGACAGCAGGAAGGAGACCCAGTACTTC
CASSSWDSRKETQYF
>-|TRBV3-1/TRBV3-2|-|TRBJ2-6
TGTGCCCGGGGGAGCTCCCGCAATTCGTCCGTCCTGACTTTC
CARGSSRNSSVLTF
>TRBD1|TRBV28|-|TRBJ1-2
TGTGCCAGCAGTCCCGACAGGGGGAAGAATGGCTACACCTTC
CASSPDRGKNGYTF
>-|TRBV2|-|TRBJ1-2
TGTGCCAGCACCCTCGACAGTACCACTGGCTACACCTTC
CASTLDSTTGYTF
>-|TRBV28|-|TRBJ1-1
TGTGCCAGCATGGCGGGACGGGTGAACACTGAAGCTTTCTTT
CASMAGRVNTEAFF
>TRBD1|TRBV28|-|TRBJ1-5
TGTGCCAGCAGTTCAGGGGGCGGCTCATCGGGTCAGCCCCAGCATTTT
CASSSGGGSSGQPQHF
>-|TRBV25-1|-|TRBJ1-4
TGTGCCAGCAGTGAAACAGGGCTGACTAATGAAAAACTGTTTTTT
CASSETGLTNEKLFF
>-|TRBV7-2|-|TRBJ1-2
TGTGCCAGCAGCTCGGGTGCGGGCTATGGCTACACCTTC
CASSSGAGYGYTF
>-|TRBV19|-|TRBJ2-6
TGTGCCAGTAGTTCACCCCGAGGGGGAACTGGGGCCAACGTCCTGACTTTC
CASSSPRGGTGANVLTF
>-|TRBV4-2|-|TRBJ2-1
TGTGCCAGCAGCCAAGATACTTCCGGGGTTGGAGTCTCCTACAATGAGCAGTTCTTC
CASSQDTSGVGVSYNEQFF
>TRBD2|TRBV2|-|TRBJ2-5
TGTGCCAGCAGTATAGAAAGGGTAGGACTAGCCGGGGAGACCCAGTACTTC
CASSIERVGLAGETQYF
>TRBD2|TRBV7-7|-|TRBJ2-2
TGTGCTAGCAGCTCGAGTCTAGCGGAGACCGGGGAGCTGTTTTTT
CASSSSLAETGELFF
>TRBD2|TRBV5-6|once|TRBJ2-2
TGTGCCAGCAGCTTCATCAGGAGCGGGGTCAACACCGGGGAGCTGTTTTTT
CASSFIRSGVNTGELFF
>TRBD1|TRBV9|-|TRBJ1-1
TGTGCCAGCAGCGCAAGGACAGGGGACACTGAAGCTTTCTTT
CASSARTGDTEAFF
>TRBD2|TRBV11-2|-|TRBJ2-3
TGTGCCAGCAGCTCCCGGACTAGCGGGGTCACAGATACGCAGTATTTT
CASSSRTSGVTDTQYF
>TRBD1|TRBV18|-|TRBJ1-6
TGTGCCAGCTCAGGGGACAGAAATTCACCCCTCCACTTT
CASSGDRNSPLHF
>-|TRBV3-1/TRBV3-2|-|TRBJ2-3
TGTGCCAGCAGCCAACAGGTGTCTGATACGCAGTATTTT
CASSQQVSDTQYF
>-|TRBV28|-|TRBJ1-1
TGTGCCAGCAGTTTATATTCAGGGGATATGAACACTGAAGCTTTCTTT
CASSLYSGDMNTEAFF